Detailed here is one T cell receptor beta chain. Its target is unknown. CDR3 size: 14 residues. Per germline, CDR1 MGHRA and CDR2 YSYEKL. Trimming pared 2 bases from V and 5 bases from J, leaving 7 bases between. These data belong to a study of identifying expanded T cells in peripheral blood. Study-level points and caveats: Technical replicates showed about 1.1 changed clones; around two weeks around 15; four weeks 19.

Profiling relied on immunoSEQ multiplex PCR, and the TCRdb table lists in-frame clones only, not all of them. The sample lists roughly 78,000 clones, 90% occurring once. This TCR was sampled from a person aged 18 to 70 in good health. Specimen: blood. The chain uses TRBV4-1 and TRBJ1-6; D is uncertain. CDR3 in amino acids: CASSQISDNSPLHF. Written as DNA, the CDR3 is TGCGCCAGCAGCCAAATTTCAGATAATTCACCCCTCCACTTT.